This is a list of T cell receptor beta chains from one sample in a study of metastatic and nonmetastatic thyroid tumors. With MiXCR, TCRdb called clones anew from the PCR reads. The data show under 50,000 clones, 25% to 30% seen once. Material for sequencing was blood. The source of these receptors is a male donor with papillary thyroid cancer or a benign thyroid nodule (not recorded which). Some clones in this sample may be carry-over from other donors' samples. The conserved cysteine and the conserved F or W are not part of the CDR3 here. The D gene is left open where the match is weak. Clone size is shown for a subset of rows, as once, few, many or a class of expanded clone.

clone_size j_call d_call v_call cdr3_aa
many TRBJ2-1 . TRBV20-1 SASISGRGYNEQF
. TRBJ1-2 . TRBV7-6 ASSLGQGPST
few TRBJ2-1 . TRBV6-1 ASSVGTSGRYEQF
few TRBJ2-7 . TRBV20-1 SARGVRDFEQY
. TRBJ1-1 . TRBV20-1 SASSYSRWDTEAF
. TRBJ1-2 TRBD1 TRBV20-1 SASGGGAGGYT
few TRBJ2-7 . TRBV28 ASSYSYEQY
. TRBJ1-5 TRBD1 TRBV19 ASTDVTGDQPQH
medium-sized TRBJ2-7 TRBD1 TRBV2 ASHDRGGIYEQY
many TRBJ2-7 TRBD2 TRBV10-2 ASKGTSDVPEQY
few TRBJ1-2 . TRBV15 ATRPAGREDYGYT
once TRBJ2-7 . TRBV18 ASSPQTASYEQY
. TRBJ2-3 . TRBV9 ASSVKPAGSTDTQY
. TRBJ1-6 TRBD1 TRBV18 ASSTGLTVNSPLH
few TRBJ2-1 . TRBV15 ATSSDLRGEQF
many TRBJ2-1 TRBD2 TRBV27 ASGILEGGPDNEQF
medium-sized TRBJ2-1 TRBD2 TRBV20-1 SADTGTTSYNEQF
. TRBJ2-5 . TRBV12-3/TRBV12-4 ASSIYTQQETQY
. TRBJ2-7 TRBD1 TRBV6-1 ASSTWTGKRYEQY
few TRBJ2-7 . TRBV29-1 IAGHAYEQY
. TRBJ2-1 TRBD2 TRBV11-1 ASSLARLAGGNEQF
few TRBJ2-1 TRBD1 TRBV28 ASSLRSGGNNEQF
many TRBJ2-5 . TRBV12-3/TRBV12-4 ASSTSHQETQY
. TRBJ2-7 . TRBV11-3 ASSLEQSGRQY
. TRBJ2-6 . TRBV15 ATSREEGWGSGANVLI
. TRBJ1-1 . TRBV6-1 ASTRQRVGEAF
medium-sized TRBJ1-2 . TRBV11-2 ASSSGIGAPYGYT
. TRBJ2-1 TRBD1 TRBV11-2 ASSLRQGAGNEQF
. TRBJ2-1 . TRBV14 ASSQARGFFYNEQF
many TRBJ2-7 TRBD1 TRBV20-1 SARDPDRGLFEQY
few TRBJ1-1 . TRBV19 ASSIDPDRNTEAF
. TRBJ2-1 . TRBV20-1 SASVRLVDDEQF
few TRBJ2-2 . TRBV11-3 ASSLDPASNTGELF
many TRBJ2-7 . TRBV30 AWSVLLDYEQY
once TRBJ2-2 TRBD2 TRBV20-1 SASGTSGSFGGELF
many TRBJ2-2 . TRBV7-9 ASSPPGAGELF
. TRBJ2-5 TRBD2 TRBV6-5 ASSYGTGAGETQY
. TRBJ2-2 . TRBV6-1 ASRGASGELF
medium-sized TRBJ1-2 . TRBV5-5 ASSRGAGSYNYGYT